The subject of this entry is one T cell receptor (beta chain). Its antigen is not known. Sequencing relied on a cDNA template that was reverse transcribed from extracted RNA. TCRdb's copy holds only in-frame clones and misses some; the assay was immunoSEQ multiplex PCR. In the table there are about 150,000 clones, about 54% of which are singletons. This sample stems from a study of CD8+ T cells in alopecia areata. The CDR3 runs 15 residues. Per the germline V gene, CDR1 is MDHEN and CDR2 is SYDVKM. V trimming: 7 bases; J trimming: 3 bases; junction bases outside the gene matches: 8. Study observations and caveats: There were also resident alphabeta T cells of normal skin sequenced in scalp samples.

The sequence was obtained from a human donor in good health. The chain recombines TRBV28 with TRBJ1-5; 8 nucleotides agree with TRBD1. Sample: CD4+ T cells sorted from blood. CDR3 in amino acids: CASKPGTGFNQPQHF. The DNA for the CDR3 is TGTGCCAGCAAACCCGGGACAGGTTTCAATCAGCCCCAGCATTTT. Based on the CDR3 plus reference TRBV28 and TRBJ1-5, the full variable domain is DVKVTQSSRYLVKRTGEKVFLECVQDMDHENMFWYRQDPGLGLRLIYFSYDVKMKEKGDIPEGYSVSREKKERFSLILESASTNQTSMYLCASKPGTGFNQPQHFGDGTRLSIL.